A single sample gave rise to the 9 T cell receptor beta chains below, sequenced in a study of blood T cell repertoires in COVID-19. Measured with immunoSEQ multiplex PCR; TCRdb has only the in-frame clones, and not every one. The sample contains 200,000 to 250,000 clones, more than 80% of which appear only once. The material sequenced was PBMCs or T cells enriched from blood (not recorded which). These receptors came from a man aged 60 to 69 who had recovered from COVID-19.

The J gene is TRBJ2-2, the V gene TRBV11-3; 7 nucleotides line up with TRBD1. CDR3 length: 12 residues. Germline V lookup: CDR1 SGHNT, CDR2 YENEEA. The V segment lost 4 bases and the J segment 13 bases; nucleotides outside the gene matches: 6. CDR3 nucleotides: TGTGCCAGCAGCTCAGGCAGGGGGAGGCTGTTTTTT. Translation: CASSSGRGRLFF.

The rearrangement joins TRBV5-1 to TRBJ1-4; a weak D match, TRBD1 (6 bases). Trimming took 0 bases from V and 7 from J, leaving 10 bases between them. This CDR3 contains 14 residues. In germline, CDR1 is SGHRS, CDR2 YFSETQ. Written as DNA, the CDR3 is TGCGCCAGCAGCTTGGCGGGGACACCTGAAAAACTGTTTTTT. Protein: CASSLAGTPEKLFF.

This sequence joins TRBV4-3 and TRBJ1-4; 7 bases are a match to TRBD1. Trimming cost V 4 bases and J 8 bases; bases outside gene matches: 7. Germline loops: CDR1 LGHNA, CDR2 YSLEER. CDR3 size: 14 residues. The CDR3: CASSLNRGLEKLFF. CDR3 sequence (DNA): TGCGCCAGCAGCCTCAACAGGGGTTTGGAAAAACTGTTTTTT.

The CDR3: CASSELGGDTEAFF. The DNA for the CDR3 is TGCGCCAGCAGTGAGTTAGGGGGGGACACTGAAGCTTTCTTT. The chain uses TRBV10-2 and TRBJ1-1; D might be TRBD1 (6 bases). The CDR3 sequence is 14 residues long. In germline, CDR1 is WSHSY, CDR2 SAAADI. Trimming took off 1 base at V and 3 bases at J, with 9 bases between the two ends.

V usage is TRBV2 and J usage is TRBJ1-2, with D possibly being TRBD1 (6 bases). This CDR3 has 14 residues. V was cut by 3 bases and J by 4 bases, with 12 bases left in between. Germline lookup yields CDR1 SNHLY and CDR2 FYNNEI. CDR3 residues: CASSERGRVYGYTF. In DNA form, the CDR3 reads TGTGCCAGCAGTGAGAGGGGGAGGGTCTATGGCTACACCTTC.

The chain is built from TRBV19 and TRBJ1-5; 10 bases are a match to TRBD1. Germline V gene lookup returns CDR1 LNHDA and CDR2 SQIVND (reference sequence). The trim removed 5 bases at V and 1 base at J, leaving 5 bases unmatched. The length of the CDR3 is 16 residues. DNA of the CDR3: TGTGCCAGTAGTGTGCAGGACAGGGGGAGCAATCAGCCCCAGCATTTT. It yields the protein CASSVQDRGSNQPQHF.

The chain combines TRBV5-1 with TRBJ2-1; 9 bases align to TRBD1. Germline lookup yields CDR1 SGHRS and CDR2 YFSETQ. The junction had 4 bases not matched to a gene; V was cut back by 4 bases and J by 2 bases. The length of the CDR3 is 15 residues. CDR3 in DNA: TGCGCCAGCAGCATGGGACAGGGCCCCTACAATGAGCAGTTCTTC. Its translation is CASSMGQGPYNEQFF.

The rearrangement links TRBV23-1 to TRBJ2-1; tentatively, D is TRBD2 (6 bases). TRBV23-1 has ORF status, its function being uncertain. Trimming pared 2 bases from V and 8 bases from J, leaving 13 bases between. The CDR3 has 14 amino acids. The DNA for the CDR3 is TGCGCCAGCAGTCAAATCGGAGGGGACGATGAGCAGTTCTTC. It yields the protein CASSQIGGDDEQFF.

The rearrangement joins TRBV7-9 to TRBJ1-2; D uncertain. The CDR3 spans 14 residues. Germline assignment: CDR1 SEHNR and CDR2 FQNEAQ (reference sequence). V was clipped by 4 bases and J by 7 bases, with 16 bases between them. The CDR3 protein is CASSSDKAAGGYTF. The CDR3 region has the DNA TGTGCCAGCAGCTCCGACAAGGCGGCGGGTGGCTACACCTTC.